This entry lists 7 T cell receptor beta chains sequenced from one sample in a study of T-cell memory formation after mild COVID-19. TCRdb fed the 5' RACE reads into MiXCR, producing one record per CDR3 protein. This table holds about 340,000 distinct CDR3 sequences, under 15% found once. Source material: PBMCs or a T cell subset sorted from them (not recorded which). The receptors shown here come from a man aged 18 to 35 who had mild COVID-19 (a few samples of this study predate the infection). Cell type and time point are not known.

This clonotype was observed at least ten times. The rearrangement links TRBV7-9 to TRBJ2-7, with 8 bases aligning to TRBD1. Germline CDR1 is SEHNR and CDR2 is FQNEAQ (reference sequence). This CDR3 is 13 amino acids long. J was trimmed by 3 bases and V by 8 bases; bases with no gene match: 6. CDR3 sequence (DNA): TGTGCCAGCGGCGGACAGGGCTACTACGAGCAGTACTTC. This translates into CASGGQGYYEQYF.

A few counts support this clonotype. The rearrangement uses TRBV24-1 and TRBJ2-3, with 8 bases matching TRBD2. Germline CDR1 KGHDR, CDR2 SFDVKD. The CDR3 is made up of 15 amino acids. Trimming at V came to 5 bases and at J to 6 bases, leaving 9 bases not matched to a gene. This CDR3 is CATSARRGGGDTQYF. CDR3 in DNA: TGTGCCACCAGTGCCCGCCGCGGCGGGGGGGATACGCAGTATTTT.

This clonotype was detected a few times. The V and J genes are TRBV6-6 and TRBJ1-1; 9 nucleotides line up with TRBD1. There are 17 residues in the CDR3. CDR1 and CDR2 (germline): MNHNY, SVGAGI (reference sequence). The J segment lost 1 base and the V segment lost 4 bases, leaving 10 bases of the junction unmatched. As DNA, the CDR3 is TGTGCCAGCAGTTCCGCGGGACAGGGCGGGTCGAACACTGAAGCTTTCTTT. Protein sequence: CASSSAGQGGSNTEAFF.

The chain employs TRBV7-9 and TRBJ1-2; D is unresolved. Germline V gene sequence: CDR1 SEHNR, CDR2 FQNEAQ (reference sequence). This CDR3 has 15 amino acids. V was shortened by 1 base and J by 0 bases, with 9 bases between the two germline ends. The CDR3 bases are TGTGCCAGCAGCTTAGGAGCCAGTTCTAACTATGGCTACACCTTC. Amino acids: CASSLGASSNYGYTF.

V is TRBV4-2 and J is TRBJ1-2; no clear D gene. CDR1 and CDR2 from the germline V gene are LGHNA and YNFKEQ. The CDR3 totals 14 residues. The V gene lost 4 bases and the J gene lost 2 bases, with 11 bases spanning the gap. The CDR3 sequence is CASSPAGGNYGYTF. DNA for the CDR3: TGTGCCAGCAGCCCGGCCGGAGGGAACTATGGCTACACCTTC.

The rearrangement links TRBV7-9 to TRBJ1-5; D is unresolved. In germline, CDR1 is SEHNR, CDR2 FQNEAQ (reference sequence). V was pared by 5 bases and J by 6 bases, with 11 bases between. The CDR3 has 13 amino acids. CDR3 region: CASSAYDAQPQHF. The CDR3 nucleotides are TGTGCCAGCAGCGCGTATGACGCTCAGCCCCAGCATTTT.

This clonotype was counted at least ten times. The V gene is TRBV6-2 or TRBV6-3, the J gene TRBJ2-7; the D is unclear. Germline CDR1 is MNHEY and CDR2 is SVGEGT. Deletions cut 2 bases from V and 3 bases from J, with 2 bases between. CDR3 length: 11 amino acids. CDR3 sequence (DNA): TGTGCCAGCAGTTACAACTACGAGCAGTACTTC. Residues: CASSYNYEQYF.